This TCR beta chain was profiled in a study of T cell repertoires in aging, cancer and after chemotherapy. Across the whole study: Six age groups, ranging from 30 or younger to 70 or older, included the donors. Study findings and constraints: Compared with age-matched healthy donors, untreated hematological or solid cancer patients showed higher blood TCR clonality. Median generation probability rose over the chemotherapy interval in each cancer cohort, suggesting rebound thymic output. These repertoire data do not allow conclusions about immunological memory after chemotherapy.

Multiplex touch-down PCR with TRB-A/B primers amplified rearranged V-D-J TRB sequences. MiXCR was run by TCRdb on the multiplex PCR reads, yielding one entry per CDR3 protein. Among several thousand distinct CDR3 sequences listed, 32% were seen once. Amplification of TCR beta used genomic DNA extracted from peripheral blood. Comment on this clonotype: Antigen: not known.

The germline CDR1 and CDR2 sequences are SGHAT and FQNNGV. V gave up 5 bases and J gave up 3 bases; unmatched junction bases: 9. This CDR3 spans 15 amino acids. The origin of this receptor is a human donor in good health. The chain carries TRBV11-2 and TRBJ2-7, with 8 bases aligning to TRBD2. Input material: blood. CDR3 nucleotides: TGTGCCAGCAGCCCATTGGGGGGACTAGACTACGAGCAGTACTTC. It specifies CASSPLGGLDYEQYF.